These T cell receptor beta chains were read from a single sample in a study of neurological immune-mediated disorders. In TCRdb, the 5' RACE reads were re-called with MiXCR into one record per CDR3 protein. In the table there are under 100,000 distinct CDR3 sequences, about 4% of which are singletons. Sequences were obtained from PBMCs. The receptors originated from a woman between 55 and 75 years old with multiple sclerosis. The CDR3 runs from the conserved cysteine through the conserved F or W. The order of the fields is V gene, D gene, clone size, J gene, CDR3 DNA, CDR3 protein. D genes are given only for firm matches. Where a row states a size, it is once, few, many or the class of an expanded clone; other rows omit it.

TRBV15	TRBD1	many	TRBJ2-7	TGTGCCACCAGCAGAGCCGGGACAGGGTTCTACGAGCAGTACTTC	CATSRAGTGFYEQYF
TRBV10-3	-	many	TRBJ2-2	TGTGCCATCAGTGATTGGGGAGGGGGCACCGGGGAGCTGTTTTTT	CAISDWGGGTGELFF
TRBV7-6	-	many	TRBJ1-2	TGTGCCAGCAGCTTAGCGCTAAGGATAGGGGTCCATGGCTACACCTTC	CASSLALRIGVHGYTF
TRBV27	TRBD1	many	TRBJ1-2	TGTGCCAGCAGTAAAATGACAGGGAATAGGGGATCTCGCTATGGCTACACCTTC	CASSKMTGNRGSRYGYTF
TRBV12-3/TRBV12-4	-	many	TRBJ1-4	TGTGCCACCATGGGGGACGGGTCCGGGCAAAAACTGTTTTTT	CATMGDGSGQKLFF
TRBV28	-	many	TRBJ1-3	TGTGCCAGCAGTTTGGTACAGGTGGGAAACACCATATATTTT	CASSLVQVGNTIYF
TRBV6-6	-	many	TRBJ1-2	TGTGCCAGCAGTCGGGACAACTCGGGCTATGGCTACACCTTC	CASSRDNSGYGYTF
TRBV2	-	few	TRBJ2-7	TGTGCCAGCAGTGCCCACAGGGATGACGAGCAGTACTTC	CASSAHRDDEQYF
TRBV6-5	-	many	TRBJ1-4	TGTGCCAGCAGTTACTCCCCAGGGCGGGAGAGGGGGGAAAAACTGTTTTTT	CASSYSPGRERGEKLFF
TRBV5-5	TRBD2	many	TRBJ2-7	TGTGCCAGCAGCCCCGGACTAGCGGGGGGGCCCGCCGAGCAGTACTTC	CASSPGLAGGPAEQYF
TRBV20-1	-	many	TRBJ1-1	TGCAGTGCTCGACTGAACACTGAAGCTTTCTTT	CSARLNTEAFF
TRBV20-1	TRBD1	many	TRBJ2-5	TGCAGTGCTATGGGCAGGGGGCGTGAGACCCAGTACTTC	CSAMGRGRETQYF
TRBV5-1	TRBD1	many	TRBJ1-1	TGCGCCAGCAGCTTAGACCCTACAGGGGGCCTTACTGAAGCTTTCTTT	CASSLDPTGGLTEAFF
TRBV7-8	TRBD1	many	TRBJ1-2	TGTGCCAGCAGCTTGGACGGACAGGGGGCGCGGGAGGGCTACACCTTC	CASSLDGQGAREGYTF
TRBV11-1	TRBD1	many	TRBJ2-1	TGTGCCAGCAGCTCCCGACAGGGGCAGAGCTCCTACAATGAGCAGTTCTTC	CASSSRQGQSSYNEQFF
TRBV20-1	TRBD2	many	TRBJ2-1	TGCAGTGCTAGAGTCGGGCTAGCGGGGGACCAGTTCTTC	CSARVGLAGDQFF
TRBV3-1	TRBD2	many	TRBJ2-1	TGTGCCAGCAGCCAAGATCCGGGGGGGCCTGGGAATGAGCAGTTCTTC	CASSQDPGGPGNEQFF
TRBV7-9	TRBD2	many	TRBJ2-1	TGTGCCAGCAGCTTGTTTAGCGGGGGCTACAATGAGCAGTTCTTC	CASSLFSGGYNEQFF
TRBV7-9	-	many	TRBJ2-1	TGTGCCAGCAGCCCCGAGGGACTTCGGGAGCAGTTCTTC	CASSPEGLREQFF
TRBV2	TRBD1	-	TRBJ2-2	TGTGCCAGCAGGGGGACAGTAAGAAACACCGGGGAGCTGTTTTTT	CASRGTVRNTGELFF
TRBV28	TRBD1	many	TRBJ1-2	TGTGCCAGCAGTCTCACCCGACCAGGGGGCGTTGGCTACACCTTC	CASSLTRPGGVGYTF
TRBV6-2/TRBV6-3	-	many	TRBJ1-5	TGTGCCAGCAGTTACCCCCGGGGGGCTCACAATCAGCCCCAGCATTTT	CASSYPRGAHNQPQHF